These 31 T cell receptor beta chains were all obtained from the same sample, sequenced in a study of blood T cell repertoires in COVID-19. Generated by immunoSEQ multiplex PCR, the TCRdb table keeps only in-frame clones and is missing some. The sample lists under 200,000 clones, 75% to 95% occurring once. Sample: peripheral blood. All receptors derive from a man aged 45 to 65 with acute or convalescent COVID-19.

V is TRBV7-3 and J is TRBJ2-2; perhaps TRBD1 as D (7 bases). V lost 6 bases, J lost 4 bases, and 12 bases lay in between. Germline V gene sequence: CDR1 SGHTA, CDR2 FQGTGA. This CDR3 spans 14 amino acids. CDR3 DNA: TGTGCCAGCAGGCGGGACAGAACCACCGGGGAGCTGTTTTTT. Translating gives CASRRDRTTGELFF.

CDR3 region: CASQPGQVLGYTF. DNA of the CDR3: TGTGCCTCCCAACCGGGACAGGTTCTAGGCTACACCTTC. The genes are TRBV28 and TRBJ1-2; TRBD1 matches 8 bases. CDR3 length equals 13 residues. V lost 11 bases to trimming and J lost 8 bases; unmatched junction nucleotides: 13. Germline values: CDR1 MDHEN, CDR2 SYDVKM.

The CDR3 DNA is TGTGCCAGCAGATCCTCGGGGGTCCACGAGCAGTACTTC. Protein: CASRSSGVHEQYF. The chain links TRBV11-2 to TRBJ2-7; perhaps TRBD2 as D (6 bases). Per the germline V gene, CDR1 is SGHAT and CDR2 is FQNNGV. CDR3 length equals 13 residues. Trimming shortened V by 6 bases and J by 5 bases, and 14 bases separated the two germline ends.

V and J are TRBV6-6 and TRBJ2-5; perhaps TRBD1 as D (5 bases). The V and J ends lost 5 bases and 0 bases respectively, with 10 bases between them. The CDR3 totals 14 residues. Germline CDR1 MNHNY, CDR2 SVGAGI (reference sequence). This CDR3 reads CASSIFRDQETQYF. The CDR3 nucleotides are TGTGCCAGCAGTATTTTCAGGGACCAAGAGACCCAGTACTTC.

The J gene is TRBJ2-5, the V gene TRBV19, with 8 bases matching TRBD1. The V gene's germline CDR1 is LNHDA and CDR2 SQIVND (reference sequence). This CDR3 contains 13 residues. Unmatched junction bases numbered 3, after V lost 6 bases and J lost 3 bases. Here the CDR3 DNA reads TGTGCCAGTAGCCCGACAGGGGAAGAGACCCAGTACTTC. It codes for CASSPTGEETQYF.

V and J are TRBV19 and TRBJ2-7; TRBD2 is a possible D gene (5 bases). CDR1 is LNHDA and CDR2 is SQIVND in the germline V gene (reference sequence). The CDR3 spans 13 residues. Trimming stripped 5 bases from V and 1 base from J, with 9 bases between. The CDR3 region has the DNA TGTGCCAGTAGTCCAGGACTTTCCTACGAGCAGTACTTC. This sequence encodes CASSPGLSYEQYF.

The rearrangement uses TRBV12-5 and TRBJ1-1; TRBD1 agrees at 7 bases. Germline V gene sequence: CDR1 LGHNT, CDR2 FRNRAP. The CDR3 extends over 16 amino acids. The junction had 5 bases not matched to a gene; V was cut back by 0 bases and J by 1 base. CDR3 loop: CASGLVQGVRNTEAFF. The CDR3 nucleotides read TGTGCTAGTGGTTTGGTGCAGGGGGTCAGGAACACTGAAGCTTTCTTT.

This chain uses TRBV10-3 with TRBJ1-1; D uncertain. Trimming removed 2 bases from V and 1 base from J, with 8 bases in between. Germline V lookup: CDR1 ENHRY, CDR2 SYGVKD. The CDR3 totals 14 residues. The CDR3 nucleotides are TGTGCCATCAGTGAGAGGGAGGGGAACACTGAAGCTTTCTTT. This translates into CAISEREGNTEAFF.

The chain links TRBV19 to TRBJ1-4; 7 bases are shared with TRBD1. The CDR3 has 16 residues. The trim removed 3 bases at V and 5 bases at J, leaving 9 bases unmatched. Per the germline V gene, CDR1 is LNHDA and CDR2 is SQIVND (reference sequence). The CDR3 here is CASSMVGGTVNEKLFF. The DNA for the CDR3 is TGTGCCAGTAGTATGGTTGGAGGGACAGTAAATGAAAAACTGTTTTTT.

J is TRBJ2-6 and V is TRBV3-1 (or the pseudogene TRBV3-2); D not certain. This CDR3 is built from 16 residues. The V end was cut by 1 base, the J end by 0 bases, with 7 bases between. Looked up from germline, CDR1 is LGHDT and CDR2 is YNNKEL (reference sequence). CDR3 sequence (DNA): TGTGCCAGCAGCCAAGTGGGCAGCTCTGGGGCCAACGTCCTGACTTTC. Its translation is CASSQVGSSGANVLTF.

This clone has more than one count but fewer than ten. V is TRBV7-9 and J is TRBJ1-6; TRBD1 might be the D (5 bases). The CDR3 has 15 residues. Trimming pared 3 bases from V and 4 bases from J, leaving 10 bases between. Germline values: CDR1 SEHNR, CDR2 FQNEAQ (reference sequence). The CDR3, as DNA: TGTGCCAGCAGCTTGGGGGGACGGTATAATTCACCCCTCCACTTT. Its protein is CASSLGGRYNSPLHF.

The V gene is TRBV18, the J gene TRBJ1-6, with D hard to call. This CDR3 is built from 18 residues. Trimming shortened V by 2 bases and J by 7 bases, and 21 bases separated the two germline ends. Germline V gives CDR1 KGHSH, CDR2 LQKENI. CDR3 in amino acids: CASSPSSGLLAGNSPLHF. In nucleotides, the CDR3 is TGTGCCAGCTCACCATCTTCTGGACTCTTGGCGGGAAATTCACCCCTCCACTTT.

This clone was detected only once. The CDR3 reads CASSPYPSGGRINEQFF. CDR3 DNA sequence: TGTGCCAGTAGTCCTTACCCTTCCGGGGGGCGGATAAATGAGCAGTTCTTC. The rearrangement uses TRBV19 and TRBJ2-1; perhaps TRBD2 as D (7 bases). The germline V gene encodes CDR1 LNHDA and CDR2 SQIVND (reference sequence). This CDR3 has 17 residues. Trimming pared 5 bases from V and 7 bases from J, leaving 24 bases between.

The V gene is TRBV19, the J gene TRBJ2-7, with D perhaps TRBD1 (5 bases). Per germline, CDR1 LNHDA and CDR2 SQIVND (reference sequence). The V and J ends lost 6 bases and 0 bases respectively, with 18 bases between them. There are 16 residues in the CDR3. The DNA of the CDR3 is TGTGCCAGTAGCTTTCCGCCTGACAGATTCTCCTACGAGCAGTACGTC. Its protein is CASSFPPDRFSYEQYV.

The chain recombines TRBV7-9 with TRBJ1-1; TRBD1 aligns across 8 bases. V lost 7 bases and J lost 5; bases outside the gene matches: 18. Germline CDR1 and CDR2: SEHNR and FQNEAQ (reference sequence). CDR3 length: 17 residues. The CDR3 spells CASNQTGVGRTRTEAFF. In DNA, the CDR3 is TGTGCCAGCAATCAGACAGGGGTAGGGAGAACACGTACTGAAGCTTTCTTT.

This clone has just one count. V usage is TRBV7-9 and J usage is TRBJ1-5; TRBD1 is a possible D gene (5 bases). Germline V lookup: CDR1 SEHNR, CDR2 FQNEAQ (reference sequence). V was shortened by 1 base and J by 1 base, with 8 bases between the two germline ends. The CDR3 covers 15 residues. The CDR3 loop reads CASSLGTPSNQPQHF. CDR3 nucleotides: TGTGCCAGCAGCTTAGGGACACCCAGCAATCAGCCCCAGCATTTT.

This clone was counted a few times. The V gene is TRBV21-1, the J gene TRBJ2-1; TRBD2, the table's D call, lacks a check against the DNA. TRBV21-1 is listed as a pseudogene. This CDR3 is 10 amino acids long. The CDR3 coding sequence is TGTGCCTCCCAAAGTGAGGAGCAGTTCTTC. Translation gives CASQSEEQFF.

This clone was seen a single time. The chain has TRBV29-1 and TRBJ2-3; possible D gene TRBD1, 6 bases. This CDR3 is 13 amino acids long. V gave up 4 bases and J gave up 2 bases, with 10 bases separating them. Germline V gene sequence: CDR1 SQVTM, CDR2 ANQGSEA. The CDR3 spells CSVVRQDTDTQYF. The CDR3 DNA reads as TGCAGCGTTGTCCGACAGGACACAGATACGCAGTATTTT.

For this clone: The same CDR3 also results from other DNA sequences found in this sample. This CDR3 is CASSTSWGANYGYTF. DNA for the CDR3: TGTGCCAGTAGTACCTCCTGGGGGGCTAACTATGGCTACACCTTC. The chain couples TRBV19 to TRBJ1-2; the D gene is possibly TRBD1 (5 bases). Per the germline V gene, CDR1 is LNHDA and CDR2 is SQIVND (reference sequence). This CDR3 contains 15 residues. V was trimmed by 4 bases and J by 0 bases, leaving 12 bases between them.

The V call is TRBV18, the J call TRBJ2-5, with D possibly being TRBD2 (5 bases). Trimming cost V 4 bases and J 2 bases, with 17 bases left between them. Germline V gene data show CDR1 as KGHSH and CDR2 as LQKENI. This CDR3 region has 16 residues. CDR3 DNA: TGTGCCAGCTCACGTGTCGGTGGAGGTCAACAAGAGACCCAGTACTTC. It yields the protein CASSRVGGGQQETQYF.

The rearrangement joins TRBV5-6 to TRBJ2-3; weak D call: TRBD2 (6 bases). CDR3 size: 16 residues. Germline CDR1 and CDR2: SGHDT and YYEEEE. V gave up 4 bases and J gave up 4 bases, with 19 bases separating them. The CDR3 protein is CASSRLVGGPSDTQYF. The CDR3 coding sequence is TGTGCCAGCAGCCGCCTGGTAGGAGGGCCATCAGATACGCAGTATTTT.

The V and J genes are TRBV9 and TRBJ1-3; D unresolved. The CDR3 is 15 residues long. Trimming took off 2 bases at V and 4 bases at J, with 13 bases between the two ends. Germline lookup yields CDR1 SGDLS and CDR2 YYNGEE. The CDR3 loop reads CASSVSFSAGNTIYF. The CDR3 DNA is TGTGCCAGCAGCGTCAGCTTTAGCGCGGGAAACACCATATATTTT.

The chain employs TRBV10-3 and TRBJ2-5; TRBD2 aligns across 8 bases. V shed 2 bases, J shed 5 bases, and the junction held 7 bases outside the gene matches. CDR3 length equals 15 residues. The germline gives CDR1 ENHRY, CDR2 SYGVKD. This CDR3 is CAISENGGGFETQYF. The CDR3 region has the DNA TGTGCCATCAGTGAGAACGGGGGGGGCTTCGAGACCCAGTACTTC.

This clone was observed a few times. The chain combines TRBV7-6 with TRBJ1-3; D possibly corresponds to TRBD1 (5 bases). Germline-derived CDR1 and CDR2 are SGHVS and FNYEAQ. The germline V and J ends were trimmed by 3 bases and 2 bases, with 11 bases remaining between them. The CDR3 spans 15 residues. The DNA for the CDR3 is TGTGCCAGCAGCTTGGGGACGGGGGCTGGAAACACCATATATTTT. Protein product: CASSLGTGAGNTIYF.

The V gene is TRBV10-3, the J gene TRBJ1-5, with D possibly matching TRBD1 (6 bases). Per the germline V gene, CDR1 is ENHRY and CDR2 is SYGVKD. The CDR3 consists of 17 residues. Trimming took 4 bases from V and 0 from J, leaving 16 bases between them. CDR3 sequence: CAISASGASGSNQPQHF. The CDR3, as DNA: TGTGCCATCAGTGCCTCAGGGGCAAGTGGTAGCAATCAGCCCCAGCATTTT.

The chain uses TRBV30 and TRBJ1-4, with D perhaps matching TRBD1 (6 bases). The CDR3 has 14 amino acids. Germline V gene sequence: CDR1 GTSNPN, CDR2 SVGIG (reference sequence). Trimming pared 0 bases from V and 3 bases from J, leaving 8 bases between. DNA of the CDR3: TGTGCCTGGAGTGTAGGGGGAGCTAATGAAAAACTGTTTTTT. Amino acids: CAWSVGGANEKLFF.

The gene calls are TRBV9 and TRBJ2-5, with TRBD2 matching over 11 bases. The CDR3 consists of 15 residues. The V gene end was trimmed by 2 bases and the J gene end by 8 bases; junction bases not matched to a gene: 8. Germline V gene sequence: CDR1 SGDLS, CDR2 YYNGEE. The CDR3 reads CASSVAETSGGTQYF. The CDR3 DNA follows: TGTGCCAGCAGCGTGGCAGAAACTAGCGGGGGTACCCAGTACTTC.

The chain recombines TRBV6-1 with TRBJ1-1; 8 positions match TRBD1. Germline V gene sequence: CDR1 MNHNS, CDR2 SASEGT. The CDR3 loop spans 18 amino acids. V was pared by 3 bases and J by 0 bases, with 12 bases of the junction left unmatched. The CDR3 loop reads CASSDKLLTGALNTEAFF. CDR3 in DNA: TGTGCCAGCAGTGACAAGCTCCTGACAGGGGCCTTGAACACTGAAGCTTTCTTT.

The CDR3 loop reads CASSPTGVNTDTQYF. CDR3 sequence (DNA): TGTGCCAGCAGTCCGACAGGGGTGAACACAGATACGCAGTATTTT. The J gene is TRBJ2-3, the V gene TRBV6-6, with TRBD1 matching 8 bases. The CDR3 sequence is 15 residues long. Per germline, CDR1 MNHNY and CDR2 SVGAGI (reference sequence). The V gene end was trimmed by 5 bases and the J gene end by 2 bases; junction bases not matched to a gene: 6.

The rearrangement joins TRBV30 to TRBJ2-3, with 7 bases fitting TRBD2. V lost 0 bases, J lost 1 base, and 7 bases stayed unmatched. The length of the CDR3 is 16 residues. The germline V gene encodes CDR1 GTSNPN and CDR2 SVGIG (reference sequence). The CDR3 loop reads CAWSVVIAGRTDTQYF. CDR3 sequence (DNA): TGTGCCTGGAGTGTCGTGATAGCGGGCCGCACAGATACGCAGTATTTT.

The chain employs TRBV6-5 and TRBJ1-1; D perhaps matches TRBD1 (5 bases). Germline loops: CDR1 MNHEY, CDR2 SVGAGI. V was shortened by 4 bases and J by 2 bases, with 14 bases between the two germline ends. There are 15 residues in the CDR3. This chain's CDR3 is CASSSYRQSNTEAFF. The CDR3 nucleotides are TGTGCCAGCAGTTCCTACCGACAGTCTAACACTGAAGCTTTCTTT.